Reported below is one T cell receptor (beta chain). Its antigen is undetermined. Several immunoSEQ plates received, in even portions, the genomic DNA of each subset. The data were produced by immunoSEQ multiplex PCR, yet TCRdb's version contains in-frame clones alone and is incomplete. The sample lists 2 million to 2.5 million clones; approximately 93% were seen once. The sample belongs to a study of shared clonotypes between healthy human individuals. Notes on the study in general: With few donors, the genetic and exposure-history diversity represented was limited.

CD4+ cells yielded CD45RA+ naive and CD45RA-negative memory subsets. Sequencing was performed on naive CD4+ T cells from PBMCs. The subset here: CD45RA+ positively selected. This sequence originates from a young man in good health. Some clones in this sample may be carry-over from other donors' samples.

CDR3 protein: CAISESIGRNQPQHF. In DNA form, the CDR3 reads TGTGCCATCAGTGAGTCGATTGGCCGCAATCAGCCCCAGCATTTT. The chain has TRBV10-3 and TRBJ1-5; D is ambiguous. V dropped 0 bases and J dropped 2 bases, with 8 bases sitting between them. CDR1 and CDR2 from the germline V gene are ENHRY and SYGVKD. The CDR3 is made up of 15 amino acids.